These 18 T cell receptor beta chains were all obtained from the same sample, sequenced in a study of OX40 agonist ivuxolimab in advanced cancers. Profiled with immunoSEQ multiplex PCR; TCRdb holds only in-frame clones, not every one. In the table there are tens of thousands of clones, around 90% of which are singletons. Material: CD4+ or CD8+ T cells sorted from blood, obtained in a trial of the OX40 agonist ivuxolimab. All receptors derive from an adult with an advanced solid tumor such as melanoma, head and neck, liver or kidney cancer.

This chain connects TRBV5-1 to TRBJ2-3; the D gene is possibly TRBD1 (5 bases). The V end lost 2 bases, the J end lost 2 bases, and 12 bases lay between the germline ends. This CDR3 contains 15 residues. Germline CDR1 and CDR2: SGHRS and YFSETQ. This CDR3 reads CASSFLGVPTDTQYF. The CDR3 DNA sequence: TGCGCCAGCAGCTTCCTAGGGGTGCCCACAGATACGCAGTATTTT.

This chain uses TRBV11-2 with TRBJ2-3, with D tentatively TRBD2 (7 bases). The germline V gene has CDR1 SGHAT and CDR2 FQNNGV. V was clipped by 3 bases and J by 9 bases, with 16 bases between them. The CDR3 contains 14 residues. The CDR3 DNA sequence: TGTGCCAGCAGCTTGTCTCGGGGGAGGGGGACGCAGTATTTT. Its protein is CASSLSRGRGTQYF.

The chain employs TRBV19 and TRBJ1-2, with D tentatively TRBD1 (6 bases). V was cut by 2 bases and J by 4 bases, with 14 bases left in between. There are 15 residues in the CDR3. Germline V gene sequence: CDR1 LNHDA, CDR2 SQIVND (reference sequence). The CDR3 DNA reads as TGTGCCAGTAGTATAAAGTTAGCGGGGGCCTATGGCTACACCTTC. This codes for CASSIKLAGAYGYTF.

A few counts support this clone. The gene calls are TRBV10-1 and TRBJ2-7, with D hard to call. The germline V gene encodes CDR1 WNHNN and CDR2 SYGVQD (reference sequence). The CDR3 consists of 12 residues. V lost 6 bases, J lost 7 bases, and 13 bases lay in between. The chain's CDR3 is CASSPAGLEQYF. The CDR3, as DNA: TGCGCCAGCAGCCCCGCCGGCTTGGAGCAGTACTTC.

The genes are TRBV27 and TRBJ2-5; D call uncertain. V lost 7 bases, J lost 1 base, and 16 bases lay in between. This CDR3 is 15 amino acids long. In germline, CDR1 is MNHEY, CDR2 SMNVEV (reference sequence). This CDR3 is CASTSLSLGQETQYF. The CDR3 DNA sequence: TGTGCCAGCACTTCGCTCTCTCTAGGCCAAGAGACCCAGTACTTC.

The chain has TRBV5-1 and TRBJ2-1, with TRBD1 matching over 7 bases. Germline-derived CDR1 and CDR2 are SGHRS and YFSETQ. Trimming cost V 4 bases and J 1 base; bases outside gene matches: 5. The CDR3 spans 15 residues. The DNA of the CDR3 is TGCGCCAGCAGCCCCACAGGGGTTTCCTACAATGAGCAGTTCTTC. Translating it yields CASSPTGVSYNEQFF.

CDR3 sequence: CASSPSGRAFYEQYF. The CDR3 DNA is TGTGCCAGCAGCCCAAGCGGGAGGGCCTTTTACGAGCAGTACTTC. The rearrangement links TRBV5-6 to TRBJ2-7; 10 nucleotides line up with TRBD2. V trimming: 4 bases; J trimming: 4 bases; junction bases outside the gene matches: 8. The CDR3 length is 15 residues. The germline V gene encodes CDR1 SGHDT and CDR2 YYEEEE.

This clone has only one observation. The rearrangement joins TRBV7-8 to TRBJ2-7, with 8 bases lining up with TRBD1. The CDR3 runs to 16 residues. Losses at the gene ends were 5 bases for V and 4 bases for J; bases not matched to a gene: 13. The V gene's germline CDR1 is SGHVS and CDR2 FQNEAQ. This CDR3 reads CASSLLDREESYEQYF. The CDR3 DNA reads as TGTGCCAGCAGCCTACTGGACAGGGAAGAAAGTTACGAGCAGTACTTC.

V usage is TRBV5-4 and J usage is TRBJ2-2; 10 bases are shared with TRBD2. Germline values: CDR1 SGHNT, CDR2 YYREEE (reference sequence). Trimming removed 3 bases from V and 0 bases from J; junction bases left unmatched: 5. The CDR3 is 17 residues long. Here the CDR3 reads CASSWGLALANTGELFF. The CDR3 coding sequence is TGTGCCAGCAGCTGGGGACTAGCGCTCGCGAACACCGGGGAGCTGTTTTTT.

CDR3 DNA sequence: TGTGCCAGCAGCCAAGCGACAGGGGAGGAAACTGAAGCTTTCTTT. Protein sequence: CASSQATGEETEAFF. The chain has TRBV4-2 and TRBJ1-1, with 8 bases lining up with TRBD1. Germline V gene sequence: CDR1 LGHNA, CDR2 YNFKEQ. This CDR3 has 15 amino acids. Trimming took 1 base from V and 5 from J; bases not matched to a gene: 6.

Here the CDR3 reads CASSLGRFYEQYF. CDR3 bases: TGTGCCAGCTCACTGGGGAGGTTTTACGAGCAGTACTTC. The chain combines TRBV18 with TRBJ2-7, with a weak D call TRBD2 (6 bases). The CDR3 is 13 amino acids. The germline CDR1 and CDR2 sequences are KGHSH and LQKENI. V was clipped by 4 bases and J by 4 bases, with 11 bases between them.

V gene TRBV11-2 combines with J gene TRBJ2-7; 9 bases fit TRBD2. Germline V gene lookup returns CDR1 SGHAT and CDR2 FQNNGV. V shed 5 bases, J shed 1 base, and the junction held 6 bases outside the gene matches. CDR3 length equals 15 residues. The CDR3 loop is CASSLSGGISYEQYF. CDR3 coding DNA: TGTGCCAGCAGCCTTAGCGGGGGCATATCCTACGAGCAGTACTTC. The entire variable domain, with the rest obtained from reference TRBV11-2 and TRBJ2-7, is as follows: EAGVAQSPRYKIIEKRQSVAFWCNPISGHATLYWYQQILGQGPKLLIQFQNNGVVDDSQLPKDRFSAERLKGVDSTLKIQPAKLEDSAVYLCASSLSGGISYEQYFGPGTRLTVT.

V gene TRBV19 combines with J gene TRBJ1-3; TRBD1 aligns across 8 bases. V was clipped by 8 bases and J by 0 bases; unmatched bases: 0. Per the germline V gene, CDR1 is LNHDA and CDR2 is SQIVND (reference sequence). The CDR3 is made up of 13 amino acids. The DNA for the CDR3 is TGTGCCAGTGGACAGGGCTCTGGAAACACCATATATTTT. Translating gives CASGQGSGNTIYF.

As concerns this clone: The junction departs from germline at one end; a sequencing error may be responsible. CDR3 bases: TGCAGCGTGCCGGGACTAGCGGGAGAATTCGACTTC. Encoded protein: CSVPGLAGEFDF. The chain is built from TRBV29-1 and TRBJ2-7; TRBD2 aligns across 14 bases. Germline CDR1 is SQVTM and CDR2 is ANQGSEA. The CDR3 sequence is 12 residues long.

The rearrangement uses TRBV5-1 and TRBJ2-6, with 8 positions matching TRBD2. Looked up from germline, CDR1 is SGHRS and CDR2 is YFSETQ. Losses at the gene ends were 0 bases for V and 4 bases for J; bases not matched to a gene: 12. This CDR3 has 19 amino acids. DNA of the CDR3: TGCGCCAGCAGCTTGGTGGGACTAGATCTTACGTCCGGGGCCAACGTCCTGACTTTC. This gives the protein CASSLVGLDLTSGANVLTF.

The rearrangement links TRBV29-1 to TRBJ2-5, with TRBD2 matching over 11 bases. The CDR3 loop spans 15 amino acids. Trimming cost V 3 bases and J 2 bases; bases outside gene matches: 5. The germline V gene encodes CDR1 SQVTM and CDR2 ANQGSEA. The CDR3 sequence: CSVDWIAGGQETQYF. CDR3 DNA sequence: TGCAGCGTTGATTGGATAGCGGGGGGGCAAGAGACCCAGTACTTC.

This clone has a single count. The chain links TRBV19 to TRBJ2-1; D is ambiguous. V was cut by 3 bases and J by 4 bases, with 22 bases left in between. Germline V gene sequence: CDR1 LNHDA, CDR2 SQIVND (reference sequence). The CDR3 has 18 amino acids. CDR3 in DNA: TGTGCCAGTAGTATTTTTTTGGTGGAGCAGGTCCCGTACAATGAGCAGTTCTTC. Translated, it gives CASSIFLVEQVPYNEQFF.

The rearrangement joins TRBV19 to TRBJ1-6; TRBD1 matches at 11 bases. The V and J ends lost 3 bases and 4 bases, in that order; junction bases with no gene match: 2. The length of the CDR3 is 16 residues. Per germline, CDR1 LNHDA and CDR2 SQIVND (reference sequence). CDR3 nucleotides: TGTGCCAGTAGTATCGGACAGGGGGCTTATAATTCACCCCTCCACTTT. Amino acids: CASSIGQGAYNSPLHF.